The clone carrying this T cell receptor (beta chain) turned up a few times. This sample stems from a study of cytomegalovirus exposure and HLA in healthy donors. In the study overall: Drawn from HLA-typed donors, tens of millions of unique TCRs were held in an early data release.

The study ran its PCR with 60 Vbeta and 13 Jbeta primers. Sequenced by immunoSEQ multiplex PCR; TCRdb stores in-frame clones only, minus some. The data show some 140,000 clones, 80% seen once. The sample taken for sequencing was PBMCs. The source of this sequence is a man aged 25-45 years in good health and CMV-seronegative.

In DNA form, the CDR3 reads TGTGCCAGTACGGGGGGCATCAGGAACACTGAAGCTTTCTTT. This sequence encodes CASTGGIRNTEAFF. V and J are TRBV19 and TRBJ1-1, with D possibly matching TRBD1 (6 bases). Trimming left V 7 bases short and J 1 base short, with 13 bases between. Germline CDR1 LNHDA, CDR2 SQIVND (reference sequence). CDR3 length: 14 residues.